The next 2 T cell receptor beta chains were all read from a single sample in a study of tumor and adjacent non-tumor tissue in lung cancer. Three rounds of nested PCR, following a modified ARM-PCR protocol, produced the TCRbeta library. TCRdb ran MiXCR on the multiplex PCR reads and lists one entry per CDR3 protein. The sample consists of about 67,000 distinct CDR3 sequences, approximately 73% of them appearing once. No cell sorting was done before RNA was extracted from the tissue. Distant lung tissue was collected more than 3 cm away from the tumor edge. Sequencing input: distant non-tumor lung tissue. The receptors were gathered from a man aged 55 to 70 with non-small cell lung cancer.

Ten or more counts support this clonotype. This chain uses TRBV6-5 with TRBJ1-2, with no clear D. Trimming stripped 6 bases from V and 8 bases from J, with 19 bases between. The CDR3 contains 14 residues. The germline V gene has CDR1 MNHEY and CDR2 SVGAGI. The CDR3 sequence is CASSQGGLSWGYTF. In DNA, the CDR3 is TGTGCCAGCAGCCAAGGAGGGTTAAGCTGGGGCTACACCTTC.

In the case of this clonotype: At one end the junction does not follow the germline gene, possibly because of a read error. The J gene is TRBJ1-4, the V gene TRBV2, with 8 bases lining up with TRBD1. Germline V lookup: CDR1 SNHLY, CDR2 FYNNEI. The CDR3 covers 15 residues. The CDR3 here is CASSEFRGPNEKLLF. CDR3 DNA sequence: TGTGCCAGCAGTGAATTCAGGGGGCCTAATGAAAAACTGCTTTTT.